The 2 T cell receptor beta chains given below trace back to one sample, sequenced in a study of tissue T cells after allogeneic stem cell transplantation. Sequencing used immunoSEQ multiplex PCR; TCRdb keeps in-frame clones, though not all of them. Here the sample spans roughly 8,700 clones, approximately 50% being singletons. Noted time point: mouse harvest day 7 after allogeneic transplant. Tail vein injection delivered 10^7 T-cell-depleted bone marrow cells and 10^6 splenic CD5+ T cells. The sequenced material came from gut tissue. These receptors were obtained from a female BALB/c mouse given C57BL/6 T cells with graft-versus-host disease after an allogeneic hematopoietic cell transplant.

With regard to this clone: Gene names refer to mouse genes. Sequencing ends 1 residue short of the CDR3 end; the germline J gene provides the rest. The chain combines TRBV26 with TRBJ1-4; possible D gene TRBD1, 6 bases. This CDR3 has 12 residues. V shed 9 bases and J shed 4 bases, with 9 bases lying between them. Germline V gene lookup returns CDR1 KGHPV and CDR2 FQNQEV (reference sequence). CDR3 sequence: CASRQDNERLFF. The DNA read from the CDR3 is TGTGCCAGTCGACAGGACAACGAAAGATTATTT.

This clone is judged large. Gene names denote mouse genes. The read falls 1 residue short of the CDR3 end, and the missing part is taken from the germline J gene. The chain combines TRBV3 with TRBJ2-3; 11 bases are shared with TRBD2. J gave up 1 base and V 3 bases, and 3 bases lay outside the gene matches. CDR1 and CDR2 (germline): SNHLY, FYNGKV (reference sequence). The CDR3 runs to 16 residues. This chain's CDR3 is CASSLDWGEGAETLYF. CDR3 DNA, as far as it was read: TGTGCCAGCAGCTTGGACTGGGGGGAGGGTGCAGAAACGCTGTAT.